Each of the 25 T cell receptor beta chains below was sequenced from the same sample in a study of shared clonotypes between healthy human individuals (dated by TCRdb to the early 2020s). Receptor amplification or capture employed the immunoSEQ multiplex PCR assay. TCRdb mirrors the immuneACCESS table, restricted to in-frame sequences. Some clones are absent from its copies; in checked studies, under half trace to an unresolved V gene, and the reason for the others is unknown. The sample table holds about 2.2 million clones, of which roughly 93% were seen once. 1.5% to 2% of the sample rests with the top ten. CD8 naive samples consisted of CD45RO-negative cells that were positively selected for CCR7, yielding a CD45RA+CCR7+ population without TemRA cells. The sequencing sample was made of naive CD8+ T cells from PBMCs. In light of the paper, this sample's cell subset or site label describes: CD45RA+CCR7+. Receptors were obtained from a man aged 18 to 35 in good health. Some clones in this sample may be carry-over from other donors' samples.

Concerning this clone itself: It may be a read error: a sequence one base away is much more abundant. The gene calls are TRBV5-6 and TRBJ2-2, with D hard to call. Germline V gene data show CDR1 as SGHDT and CDR2 as YYEEEE. The CDR3 sequence is 11 residues long. Trimming removed 2 bases from V and 6 bases from J, with 2 bases in between. The CDR3 is CASSFSGELFF. The CDR3 DNA follows: TGTGCCAGCAGCTTTTCCGGGGAGCTGTTTTTT. The full variable domain, its missing parts supplied by reference TRBV5-6 and TRBJ2-2, is DAGVTQSPTHLIKTRGQQVTLRCSPKSGHDTVSWYQQALGQGPQFIFQYYEEEERQRGNFPDRFSGHQFPNYSSELNVNALLLGDSALYLCASSFSGELFFGEGSRLTVL.

The chain combines TRBV7-6 with TRBJ2-7, with 8 bases aligning to TRBD1. V trimming: 1 base; J trimming: 0 bases; junction bases outside the gene matches: 5. Germline V gene sequence: CDR1 SGHVS, CDR2 FNYEAQ. The CDR3 is made up of 16 amino acids. The CDR3 nucleotides read TGTGCCAGCAGCTTAGGGACAGGGCCAAGCTCCTACGAGCAGTACTTC. Its translation: CASSLGTGPSSYEQYF.

The sample holds a few counts of this clone. V and J are TRBV25-1 and TRBJ1-1; D call uncertain. The CDR3 contains 13 residues. V was trimmed by 2 bases and J by 8 bases, leaving 12 bases between them. CDR1 and CDR2 from the germline V gene are MGHDK and SYGVNS. CDR3: CASSEGVGIEAFF. CDR3 DNA: TGTGCCAGCAGTGAAGGGGTAGGGATCGAAGCTTTCTTT. The full variable domain, with the rest looked up from reference TRBV25-1 and TRBJ1-1, is EADIYQTPRYLVIGTGKKITLECSQTMGHDKMYWYQQDPGMELHLIHYSYGVNSTEKGDLSSESTVSRIRTEHFPLTLESARPSHTSQYLCASSEGVGIEAFFGQGTRLTVV.

The chain links TRBV4-3 to TRBJ2-7, with TRBD2 matching over 8 bases. This CDR3 spans 18 amino acids. V shed 0 bases, J shed 6 bases, and the junction held 16 bases outside the gene matches. Germline CDR1 LGHNA, CDR2 YSLEER. The CDR3 sequence is CASSQDVSGVTLSVEQYF. CDR3 nucleotide sequence: TGCGCCAGCAGCCAAGATGTTAGCGGGGTTACCCTATCTGTCGAGCAGTACTTC.

V is TRBV27 and J is TRBJ2-1; D unresolved. Per the germline V gene, CDR1 is MNHEY and CDR2 is SMNVEV (reference sequence). The V gene lost 0 bases and the J gene lost 5 bases, with 8 bases spanning the gap. This CDR3 is 14 amino acids long. CDR3 amino acids: CASSLSPGNNEQFF. The CDR3 DNA follows: TGTGCCAGCAGTTTATCGCCTGGAAACAATGAGCAGTTCTTC.

The genes are TRBV4-1 and TRBJ1-4; D is perhaps TRBD1 (6 bases). Trimming pared 5 bases from V and 8 bases from J, leaving 18 bases between. The germline CDR1 and CDR2 sequences are MGHRA and YSYEKL. The CDR3 is made up of 15 amino acids. CDR3 sequence: CASSARQALVEKLFF. Here the CDR3 DNA reads TGCGCCAGCAGCGCCAGACAGGCTTTAGTGGAAAAACTGTTTTTT.

The chain couples TRBV25-1 to TRBJ2-5; D gene uncertain. The closer fit of TRBJ2-7 to the DNA end suggests the J call may be wrong. This CDR3 comprises 13 residues. CDR1 is MGHDK and CDR2 is SYGVNS in the germline V gene. The CDR3 spells CASSVHKGYEQYF. DNA for the CDR3: TGTGCCAGCAGCGTTCATAAGGGCTACGAGCAGTACTTC.

V usage is TRBV25-1 and J usage is TRBJ2-2, with D unclear. Between the trimmed V and J ends, which lost 5 bases and 0 bases, there was a span of 4 bases. Looked up from germline, CDR1 is MGHDK and CDR2 is SYGVNS. This CDR3 has 13 amino acids. The CDR3 DNA is TGTGCCAGCAGTATTGCGAACACCGGGGAGCTGTTTTTT. It yields the protein CASSIANTGELFF.

In its sample, this clone was seen once. V gene TRBV6-5 combines with J gene TRBJ2-7; D remains unclear. The V end lost 6 bases, the J end lost 3 bases, and 15 bases lay between the germline ends. The germline CDR1 and CDR2 sequences are MNHEY and SVGAGI. CDR3 size: 14 residues. CDR3 in DNA: TGTGCCAGCAGGACCTCGGGCGCTGGCTACGAGCAGTACTTC. Its protein product is CASRTSGAGYEQYF.

The chain links TRBV6-5 to TRBJ1-4; no definite D call. The V end was cut by 0 bases, the J end by 8 bases, with 7 bases between. The CDR3 is 13 residues long. Germline V gene lookup returns CDR1 MNHEY and CDR2 SVGAGI. CDR3 nucleotides: TGTGCCAGCAGTTACTCGTCGGCAGAAAAACTGTTTTTT. Protein product: CASSYSSAEKLFF.

This chain uses TRBV7-8 with TRBJ2-5, with a weak D call TRBD2 (6 bases). The CDR3 contains 18 residues. Germline CDR1 and CDR2: SGHVS and FQNEAQ. The germline V and J ends were trimmed by 0 bases and 5 bases, with 22 bases remaining between them. The CDR3 nucleotides read TGTGCCAGCAGCTTAGCGGAAATGCGGGAAGGGGCTAGGGAGACCCAGTACTTC. It translates to CASSLAEMREGARETQYF. The full variable domain, completed using reference TRBV7-8 and TRBJ2-5, is GAGVSQSPRYKVAKRGQDVALRCDPISGHVSLFWYQQALGQGPEFLTYFQNEAQLDKSGLPSDRFFAERPEGSVSTLKIQRTQQEDSAVYLCASSLAEMREGARETQYFGPGTRLLVL.

The chain couples TRBV11-2 to TRBJ2-7, with 10 bases aligning to TRBD2. Per the germline V gene, CDR1 is SGHAT and CDR2 is FQNNGV. V shed 1 base and J 4 bases; nucleotides not matched to a gene: 4. The CDR3 length is 15 residues. The CDR3 loop reads CASSLGKLAGYEQYF. The CDR3 DNA is TGTGCCAGCAGCTTAGGCAAACTAGCGGGATACGAGCAGTACTTC.

The chain has TRBV18 and TRBJ1-1; TRBD1 matches 8 bases. V lost 4 bases, J lost 4 bases, and 5 bases stayed unmatched. Germline CDR1 KGHSH, CDR2 LQKENI. The CDR3 consists of 14 residues. CDR3 DNA: TGTGCCAGCTCACTTCGGACAGGGAGCACTGAAGCTTTCTTT. Its translation is CASSLRTGSTEAFF.

Only one count was recorded for this clone. The rearrangement uses TRBV27 and TRBJ2-1; TRBD2 matches 10 bases. The junction had 4 bases not matched to a gene; V was cut back by 8 bases and J by 6 bases. CDR3 length equals 13 residues. The germline CDR1 and CDR2 sequences are MNHEY and SMNVEV (reference sequence). The CDR3 protein is CASGTSVSNEQFF. The DNA for the CDR3 is TGTGCCAGCGGGACTAGCGTTTCCAATGAGCAGTTCTTC.

This chain uses TRBV30 with TRBJ2-6; TRBD1 aligns across 7 bases. Germline-derived CDR1 and CDR2 are GTSNPN and SVGIG (reference sequence). V was clipped by 5 bases and J by 0 bases; unmatched bases: 10. The CDR3 is 17 residues long. The CDR3 sequence is CAWGTRDSLSGANVLTF. CDR3 nucleotides: TGTGCCTGGGGTACGAGGGACAGCCTCTCTGGGGCCAACGTCCTGACTTTC.

The chain joins TRBV27 to TRBJ2-3; D unclear. The V and J ends lost 6 bases and 2 bases respectively, with 12 bases between them. Germline loops: CDR1 MNHEY, CDR2 SMNVEV (reference sequence). The CDR3 is 14 residues long. CDR3 in amino acids: CASRGLDLTDTQYF. CDR3 nucleotide sequence: TGTGCCAGCAGAGGTTTGGATCTCACAGATACGCAGTATTTT.

This clone was picked up one time. Different DNA sequences within this sample yield the same CDR3. V gene TRBV29-1 combines with J gene TRBJ2-7; TRBD1 or TRBD2 may be the D gene (6 bases each). Looked up from germline, CDR1 is SQVTM and CDR2 is ANQGSEA. Trimming cost V 4 bases and J 0 bases, with 10 bases left between them. This CDR3 has 13 residues. CDR3 nucleotides: TGCAGCGTTGCCGGGGGCAGCTCCTACGAGCAGTACTTC. Translating it yields CSVAGGSSYEQYF.

This chain uses TRBV11-2 with TRBJ2-3; 10 bases agree with TRBD2. V dropped 1 base and J dropped 4; count of bases not matched to a gene: 5. This CDR3 spans 16 amino acids. Germline CDR1 and CDR2: SGHAT and FQNNGV. CDR3 in amino acids: CASSLGIAGGPDTQYF. DNA of the CDR3: TGTGCCAGCAGCTTAGGTATAGCGGGAGGACCAGATACGCAGTATTTT.

The V gene is TRBV5-1, the J gene TRBJ1-3, with D tentatively TRBD1 (6 bases). The CDR3 totals 15 residues. CDR1 is SGHRS, CDR2 YFSETQ, per germline. Trimming pared 5 bases from V and 1 base from J, leaving 13 bases between. The DNA for the CDR3 is TGCGCCAGCAGAAGTATACAGGGATCTGGAAACACCATATATTTT. This gives the protein CASRSIQGSGNTIYF.

The rearrangement links TRBV4-3 to TRBJ2-5; D may be TRBD2 (5 bases). CDR1 is LGHNA and CDR2 is YSLEER in the germline V gene. The CDR3 runs to 17 residues. V was pared by 1 base and J by 3 bases, with 18 bases between. The CDR3 here is CASSQVYGVVSEETQYF. In DNA, the CDR3 is TGCGCCAGCAGCCAAGTTTACGGGGTGGTTTCGGAAGAGACCCAGTACTTC.

This chain connects TRBV6-5 to TRBJ1-1; 7 bases are a match to TRBD1. Unmatched junction bases numbered 11, after V lost 7 bases and J lost 6 bases. Germline CDR1 and CDR2: MNHEY and SVGAGI. This CDR3 contains 14 residues. The CDR3 loop is CASKLDRAGPEAFF. The CDR3 nucleotides read TGTGCCAGCAAACTTGACAGGGCCGGGCCTGAAGCTTTCTTT.

V gene TRBV28 combines with J gene TRBJ1-1, with 8 nucleotides matching TRBD1. This CDR3 contains 13 residues. CDR1 MDHEN and CDR2 SYDVKM come from the germline V gene. The V and J ends lost 5 bases and 7 bases, in that order; junction bases with no gene match: 6. CDR3 sequence reads: CASSHQGAGEAFF. CDR3 sequence (DNA): TGTGCCAGCAGTCATCAGGGGGCAGGTGAAGCTTTCTTT. Based on the CDR3 plus reference TRBV28 and TRBJ1-1, the full variable domain is DVKVTQSSRYLVKRTGEKVFLECVQDMDHENMFWYRQDPGLGLRLIYFSYDVKMKEKGDIPEGYSVSREKKERFSLILESASTNQTSMYLCASSHQGAGEAFFGQGTRLTVV.

J is TRBJ1-1 and V is TRBV11-2, with TRBD1 identical over 8 bases. There are 14 residues in the CDR3. Trimming took 5 bases from V and 3 from J; bases not matched to a gene: 5. In germline, CDR1 is SGHAT, CDR2 FQNNGV. The CDR3 sequence is CASSHAGGDTEAFF. As DNA, the CDR3 is TGTGCCAGCAGCCATGCAGGGGGCGACACTGAAGCTTTCTTT.

This chain connects TRBV7-6 to TRBJ2-1; TRBD1 matches at 7 bases. This CDR3 is built from 15 residues. The germline V gene encodes CDR1 SGHVS and CDR2 FNYEAQ. After removal of 5 bases from V and 0 bases from J, the junction contained 4 bases not matched to a gene. The CDR3 spells CASSTGTASYNEQFF. Written as DNA, the CDR3 is TGTGCCAGCAGCACCGGGACAGCCTCCTACAATGAGCAGTTCTTC.

The CDR3 region is CSAWGSGRAGEQFF. The CDR3 nucleotides read TGCAGCGCTTGGGGCAGCGGGAGGGCCGGTGAGCAGTTCTTC. The chain combines TRBV29-1 with TRBJ2-1, with TRBD2 matching 10 bases. Trimming removed 7 bases from V and 9 bases from J; junction bases left unmatched: 12. Germline V gives CDR1 SQVTM, CDR2 ANQGSEA. The CDR3 has 14 residues.